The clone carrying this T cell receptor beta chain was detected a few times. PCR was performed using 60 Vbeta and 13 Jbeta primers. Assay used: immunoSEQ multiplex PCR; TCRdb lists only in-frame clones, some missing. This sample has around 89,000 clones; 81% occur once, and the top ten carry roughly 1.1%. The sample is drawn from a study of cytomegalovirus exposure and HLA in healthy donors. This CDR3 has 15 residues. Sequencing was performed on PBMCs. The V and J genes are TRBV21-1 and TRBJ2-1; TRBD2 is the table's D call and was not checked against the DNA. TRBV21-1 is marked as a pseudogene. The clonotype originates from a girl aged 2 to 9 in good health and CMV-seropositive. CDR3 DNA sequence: TGTGCCAGCAGCAAAAGCCGTGCTACCTACAATGAGCAGTTCTTC. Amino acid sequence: CASSKSRATYNEQFF.